These 6 T cell receptor beta chains came from one sample sequenced in a study of cytomegalovirus exposure and HLA in healthy donors. Data came from immunoSEQ multiplex PCR; TCRdb stores just in-frame clones and leaves some out. The table records under 150,000 clones, roughly 90% of them present only once. Sequencing was carried out using PBMCs. Every receptor here comes from a woman aged 18-29 years in good health and CMV-seropositive.

Here the CDR3 DNA reads TGTGCCAGTAGTCCGCGGACAGGGGATTACTACGAGCAGTACTTC. Translation: CASSPRTGDYYEQYF. The genes are TRBV19 and TRBJ2-7; TRBD1 matches 9 bases. Germline loops: CDR1 LNHDA, CDR2 SQIVND (reference sequence). The CDR3 is made up of 15 amino acids. The junction had 8 bases not matched to a gene; V was cut back by 5 bases and J by 3 bases.

V usage is TRBV27 and J usage is TRBJ2-7, with a possible D match to TRBD1 (6 bases). Germline assignment: CDR1 MNHEY and CDR2 SMNVEV (reference sequence). The CDR3 has 13 amino acids. V lost 6 bases and J lost 4, with 13 bases in between. CDR3 DNA: TGTGCCAGCAGAGTCGGACAGACGTACGAGCAGTACTTC. Protein sequence: CASRVGQTYEQYF.

This clone was found a few times. The CDR3 region has the DNA TGTGCCAGCAACCTGGGAGCTAGCAATCAGCCCCAGCATTTT. This translates into CASNLGASNQPQHF. The chain has TRBV2 and TRBJ1-5; D is unclear. Trimming took off 7 bases at V and 0 bases at J, with 10 bases between the two ends. CDR3 length: 14 residues. Germline assignment: CDR1 SNHLY and CDR2 FYNNEI.

CDR3 in DNA: TGTGCCAGCAGCCATCGGACAGGGAAGAACACTGAAGCTTTCTTT. It translates to CASSHRTGKNTEAFF. The gene calls are TRBV11-3 and TRBJ1-1; the match to TRBD1 covers 8 bases. With V trimmed by 5 bases and J by 1 base, 6 bases remained unmatched. The CDR3 runs to 15 residues. Germline-derived CDR1 and CDR2 are SGHNT and YENEEA.

This clone is a singleton in its sample. The rearrangement uses TRBV19 and TRBJ2-2; no clear D. CDR1 LNHDA and CDR2 SQIVND come from the germline V gene (reference sequence). CDR3 length: 16 amino acids. V gave up 8 bases and J gave up 1 base, with 17 bases separating them. The CDR3 DNA reads TGTGCCAGTTCCCCGTCCCCGACTGGGAACACCGGGGAGCTGTTTTTT. Encoded protein: CASSPSPTGNTGELFF.

The chain couples TRBV11-2 to TRBJ1-2, with TRBD1 matching over 12 bases. V dropped 0 bases and J dropped 3; count of bases not matched to a gene: 5. In germline, CDR1 is SGHAT, CDR2 FQNNGV. The CDR3 sequence is 17 residues long. CDR3 loop: CASSLDAGTGGDYGYTF. The CDR3 DNA reads TGTGCCAGCAGCTTAGACGCCGGGACAGGGGGCGACTATGGCTACACCTTC. The complete variable domain, with remaining parts taken from reference TRBV11-2 and TRBJ1-2, reads EAGVAQSPRYKIIEKRQSVAFWCNPISGHATLYWYQQILGQGPKLLIQFQNNGVVDDSQLPKDRFSAERLKGVDSTLKIQPAKLEDSAVYLCASSLDAGTGGDYGYTFGSGTRLTVV.